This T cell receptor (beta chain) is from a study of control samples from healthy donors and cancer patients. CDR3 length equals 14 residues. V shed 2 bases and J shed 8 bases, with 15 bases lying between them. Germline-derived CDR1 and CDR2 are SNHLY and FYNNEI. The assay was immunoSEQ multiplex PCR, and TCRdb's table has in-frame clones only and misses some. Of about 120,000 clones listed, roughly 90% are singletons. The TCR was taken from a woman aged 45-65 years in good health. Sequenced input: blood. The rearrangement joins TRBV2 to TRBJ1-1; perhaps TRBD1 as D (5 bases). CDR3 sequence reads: CASSENPGSSEAFF. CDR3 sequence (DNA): TGTGCCAGCAGTGAAAACCCAGGGTCATCCGAAGCTTTCTTT. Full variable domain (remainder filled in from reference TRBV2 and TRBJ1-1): EPEVTQTPSHQVTQMGQEVILRCVPISNHLYFYWYRQILGQKVEFLVSFYNNEISEKSEIFDDQFSVERPDGSNFTLKIRSTKLEDSAMYFCASSENPGSSEAFFGQGTRLTVV.